The subject of this entry is one T cell receptor beta chain. Its target is not known. It was with 60 Vbeta and 13 Jbeta primers that the PCR ran. Original processing notes: In a later analysis, around 10 million of some 80 million unique beta chains occurred in at least two donors. This table comes from immunoSEQ multiplex PCR, and its TCRdb copy is limited to in-frame clones, with some not included. Clone size and V and J calls were adopted from that table, with D and trimming inferred from the DNA. The sample contains approximately 150,000 clones, 70% to 85% of which appear only once. CDR1 MNHNS and CDR2 SASEGT come from the germline V gene. CDR3 length equals 14 residues. V lost 2 bases, J lost 9 bases, and 11 bases lay in between. This specimen comes from a study of cytomegalovirus exposure and HLA in healthy donors. Study-level points and caveats: Across all donors, roughly uniform sequencing depth was an assumption of the presence/absence analyses. Some V segments (TRBV6-2 and TRBV6-3 among them) were excluded as indistinguishable.

The sequenced sample was PBMCs. This TCR was recovered from a man between 18 and 29 years old in good health and CMV-seronegative. This chain connects TRBV6-1 to TRBJ1-6, with a weak D call TRBD1 (6 bases). The DNA for the CDR3 is TGTGCCAGCAGTGAAAGGGGACAACGTTCACCCCTCCACTTT. Encoded protein: CASSERGQRSPLHF.